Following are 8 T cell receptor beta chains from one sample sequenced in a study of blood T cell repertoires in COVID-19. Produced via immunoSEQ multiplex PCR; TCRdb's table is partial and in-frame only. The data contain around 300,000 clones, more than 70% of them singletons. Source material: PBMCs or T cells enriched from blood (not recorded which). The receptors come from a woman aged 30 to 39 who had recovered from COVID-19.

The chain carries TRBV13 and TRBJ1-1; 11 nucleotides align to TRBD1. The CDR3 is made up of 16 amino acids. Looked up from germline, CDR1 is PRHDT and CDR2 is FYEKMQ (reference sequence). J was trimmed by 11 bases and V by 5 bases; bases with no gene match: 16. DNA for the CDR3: TGTGCCAGCAGCGAGCTTGGTTGGACAGGGGGCGTCTCGGCTTTCTTT. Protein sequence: CASSELGWTGGVSAFF.

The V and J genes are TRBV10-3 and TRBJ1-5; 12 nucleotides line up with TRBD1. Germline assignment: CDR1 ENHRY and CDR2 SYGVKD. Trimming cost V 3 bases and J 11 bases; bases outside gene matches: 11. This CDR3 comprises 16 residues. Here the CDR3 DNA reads TGTGCCATCAGTGATCCGGGACAGGGGGCGAGTGGGGCCCAGCATTTT. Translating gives CAISDPGQGASGAQHF.

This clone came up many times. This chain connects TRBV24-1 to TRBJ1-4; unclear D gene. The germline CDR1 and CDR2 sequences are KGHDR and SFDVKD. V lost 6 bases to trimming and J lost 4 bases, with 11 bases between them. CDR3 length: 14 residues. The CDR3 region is CATSPGGFNEKLFF. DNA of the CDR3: TGTGCCACCAGTCCCGGAGGATTTAATGAAAAACTGTTTTTT.

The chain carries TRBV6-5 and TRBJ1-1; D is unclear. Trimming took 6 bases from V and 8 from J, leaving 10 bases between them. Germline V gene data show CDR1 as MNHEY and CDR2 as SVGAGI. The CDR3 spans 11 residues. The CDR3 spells CASRLDLEAFF. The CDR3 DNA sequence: TGTGCCAGCAGGCTGGACTTAGAAGCTTTCTTT.

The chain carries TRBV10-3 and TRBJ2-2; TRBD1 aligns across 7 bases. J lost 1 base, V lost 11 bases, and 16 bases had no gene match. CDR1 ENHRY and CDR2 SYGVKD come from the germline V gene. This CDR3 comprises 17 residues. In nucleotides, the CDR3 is TGTGCCGCTCACAGGGGCCCCGCGTTTTTGAACACCGGGGAGCTGTTTTTT. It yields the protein CAAHRGPAFLNTGELFF.

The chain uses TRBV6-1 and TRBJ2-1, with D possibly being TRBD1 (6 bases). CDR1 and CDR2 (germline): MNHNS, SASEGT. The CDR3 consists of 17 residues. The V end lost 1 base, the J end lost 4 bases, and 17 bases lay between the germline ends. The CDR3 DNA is TGTGCCAGCAGTGAAGTTACCCTGGGACACGGATACAATGAGCAGTTCTTC. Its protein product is CASSEVTLGHGYNEQFF.

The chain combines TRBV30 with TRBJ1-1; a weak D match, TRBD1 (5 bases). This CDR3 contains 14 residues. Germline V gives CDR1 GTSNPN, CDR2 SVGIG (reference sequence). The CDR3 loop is CASPRDRDLGKAFF. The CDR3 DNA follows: TGTGCTTCTCCGCGGGACCGGGACCTAGGAAAAGCTTTCTTT. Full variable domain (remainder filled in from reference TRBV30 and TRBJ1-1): SQTIHQWPATLVQPVGSPLSLECTVEGTSNPNLYWYRQAAGRGLQLLFYSVGIGQISSEVPQNLSASRPQDRQFILSSKKLLLSDSGFYLCASPRDRDLGKAFFGQGTRLTVV.

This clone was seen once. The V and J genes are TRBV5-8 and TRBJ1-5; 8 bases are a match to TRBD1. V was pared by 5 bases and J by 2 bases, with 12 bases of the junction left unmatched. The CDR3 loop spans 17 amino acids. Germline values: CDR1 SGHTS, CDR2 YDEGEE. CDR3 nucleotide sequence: TGTGCCAGCAGTACCGACCCCTTGGACAGGGGCAATCAGCCCCAGCATTTT. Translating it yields CASSTDPLDRGNQPQHF.